The 26 T cell receptor beta chains presented below share a single source sample, sequenced in a study of blood T cell repertoires in COVID-19. Libraries were prepared by immunoSEQ multiplex PCR; TCRdb keeps only in-frame clonotypes and omits some of them. This table has a few hundred thousand clones, 80% to 95% appearing once. Sequencing was performed on peripheral blood. The receptors were gathered from a person aged 18 to 35 with COVID-19, enrolled during active disease.

This rearrangement joins TRBV10-3 to TRBJ2-7, with TRBD2 matching over 10 bases. Trimming at V came to 3 bases and at J to 5 bases, leaving 4 bases not matched to a gene. The length of the CDR3 is 14 residues. The germline gives CDR1 ENHRY, CDR2 SYGVKD. Written as DNA, the CDR3 is TGTGCCATCAGTGACCCTAGCGGGAGTAACGAGCAGTACTTC. Translating it yields CAISDPSGSNEQYF.

V is TRBV7-3 and J is TRBJ1-1; 8 bases line up with TRBD1. The CDR3 extends over 12 amino acids. The V gene's germline CDR1 is SGHTA and CDR2 FQGTGA. With V trimmed by 8 bases and J by 9 bases, 8 bases remained unmatched. The CDR3 loop reads CASGGTGSKAFF. The CDR3 DNA reads as TGTGCCAGCGGGGGGACAGGATCTAAAGCTTTCTTT.

In this sample, this clone turned up a few times. The CDR3 DNA follows: TGTGCCAGCAGCTCGGGAGGCAATCAGCCCCAGCATTTT. Translating it yields CASSSGGNQPQHF. The chain couples TRBV7-8 to TRBJ1-5; D is ambiguous. V shed 4 bases and J shed 2 bases, with 6 bases lying between them. Germline CDR1 SGHVS, CDR2 FQNEAQ. The CDR3 is 13 amino acids. The full variable domain, rest sourced from reference TRBV7-8 and TRBJ1-5, is GAGVSQSPRYKVAKRGQDVALRCDPISGHVSLFWYQQALGQGPEFLTYFQNEAQLDKSGLPSDRFFAERPEGSVSTLKIQRTQQEDSAVYLCASSSGGNQPQHFGDGTRLSIL.

V is TRBV29-1 and J is TRBJ2-1; 7 bases align to TRBD1. V lost 6 bases, J lost 3 bases, and 8 bases stayed unmatched. This CDR3 region has 14 residues. In germline, CDR1 is SQVTM, CDR2 ANQGSEA. CDR3 DNA: TGCAGCGTCGGGGACAGTTTTTTCTACAATGAGCAGTTCTTC. As protein: CSVGDSFFYNEQFF.

The chain carries TRBV9 and TRBJ1-1; D may be TRBD1 (5 bases). Germline loops: CDR1 SGDLS, CDR2 YYNGEE. Trimming stripped 4 bases from V and 4 bases from J, with 17 bases between. The CDR3 has 15 residues. The CDR3 loop reads CASSPTAHRGTEAFF. CDR3 nucleotides: TGTGCCAGCAGCCCGACAGCCCACCGCGGCACTGAAGCTTTCTTT.

The rearrangement links TRBV25-1 to TRBJ2-7, with 7 bases identical to TRBD1. CDR1 and CDR2 (germline): MGHDK, SYGVNS. This CDR3 contains 15 residues. With 4 bases clipped from V and 0 bases from J, the junction kept 6 bases outside the gene matches. The DNA of the CDR3 is TGTGCCAGCAGTGGATCCCGGGACAGCTCCTACGAGCAGTACTTC. Its translation is CASSGSRDSSYEQYF.

The chain employs TRBV19 and TRBJ2-5; D gene uncertain. Trimming pared 3 bases from V and 2 bases from J, leaving 7 bases between. This CDR3 spans 13 amino acids. Germline CDR1 is LNHDA and CDR2 is SQIVND (reference sequence). DNA for the CDR3: TGTGCCAGTAGTATCGGTCTACAAGAGACCCAGTACTTC. Translated, it gives CASSIGLQETQYF.

This sequence joins TRBV30 and TRBJ2-1, with D maybe TRBD1 (5 bases). CDR3 length: 15 amino acids. V dropped 3 bases and J dropped 4 bases, with 16 bases sitting between them. CDR1 and CDR2 from the germline V gene are GTSNPN and SVGIG (reference sequence). The CDR3 protein is CAWRQDGLNYNEQFF. The CDR3 DNA follows: TGTGCCTGGAGACAGGACGGGTTAAATTACAATGAGCAGTTCTTC.

This clone occurred once. The chain links TRBV20-1 to TRBJ2-7; the D is unclear. This CDR3 is 15 amino acids long. Trimming shortened V by 3 bases and J by 0 bases, and 15 bases separated the two germline ends. The germline V gene encodes CDR1 DFQATT and CDR2 SNEGSKA (reference sequence). In DNA, the CDR3 is TGCAGTGCTAGTAATCCCCCCAGGCACTCCTACGAGCAGTACTTC. It specifies CSASNPPRHSYEQYF.

The chain is built from TRBV27 and TRBJ2-1; D uncertain. Looked up from germline, CDR1 is MNHEY and CDR2 is SMNVEV (reference sequence). This CDR3 is built from 12 residues. The V end lost 3 bases, the J end lost 10 bases, and 10 bases lay between the germline ends. CDR3: CASSLPSHEQFF. CDR3 DNA sequence: TGTGCCAGCAGTTTGCCTAGTCACGAGCAGTTCTTC.

The V and J genes are TRBV5-8 and TRBJ2-7; 10 nucleotides align to TRBD2. V shed 3 bases, J shed 6 bases, and the junction held 15 bases outside the gene matches. The CDR3 runs 17 residues. Germline CDR1 SGHTS, CDR2 YDEGEE. CDR3 residues: CASSSQILAGPLGEQYF. In nucleotides, the CDR3 is TGTGCCAGCAGCTCCCAGATACTAGCGGGACCCCTGGGCGAGCAGTACTTC.

The chain recombines TRBV4-1 with TRBJ2-1; D unresolved. The CDR3 consists of 12 residues. Germline-derived CDR1 and CDR2 are MGHRA and YSYEKL. V was trimmed by 0 bases and J by 12 bases, leaving 9 bases between them. The CDR3 sequence: CASSQDSPVQFF. In nucleotides, the CDR3 is TGCGCCAGCAGCCAAGATTCCCCTGTGCAGTTCTTC.

This rearrangement joins TRBV9 to TRBJ2-3, with TRBD2 identical over 7 bases. CDR3 length equals 15 residues. Germline CDR1 SGDLS, CDR2 YYNGEE. Losses at the gene ends were 4 bases for V and 1 base for J; bases not matched to a gene: 6. The chain's CDR3 is CASSRGVVGTDTQYF. CDR3 sequence (DNA): TGTGCCAGCAGCCGGGGGGTAGTCGGCACAGATACGCAGTATTTT.

The gene calls are TRBV5-1 and TRBJ2-7, with unresolved D. This CDR3 spans 12 amino acids. V was shortened by 2 bases and J by 6 bases, with 9 bases between the two germline ends. Germline CDR1 SGHRS, CDR2 YFSETQ. The CDR3 is CASSLNIGEQYF. The CDR3 nucleotides are TGCGCCAGCAGCTTAAACATTGGCGAGCAGTACTTC.

This clone was seen just once. V gene TRBV19 combines with J gene TRBJ2-5, with TRBD2 identical over 7 bases. After removal of 6 bases from V and 1 base from J, the junction contained 8 bases not matched to a gene. Germline CDR1 LNHDA, CDR2 SQIVND (reference sequence). The CDR3 runs 15 residues. The CDR3 DNA sequence: TGTGCCAGTAGACCTAGCGGATTCTCCCAAGAGACCCAGTACTTC. Amino acid sequence: CASRPSGFSQETQYF.

The chain carries TRBV7-9 and TRBJ2-7; D may be TRBD1 (6 bases). The CDR3 sequence is 15 residues long. CDR1 and CDR2 from the germline V gene are SEHNR and FQNEAQ (reference sequence). With 0 bases removed from V and 4 bases from J, the gap between germline ends came to 13 bases. CDR3 region: CASSLAITGTYEQYF. The CDR3 region has the DNA TGTGCCAGCAGCTTAGCGATCACAGGGACGTACGAGCAGTACTTC.

The J gene is TRBJ1-5, the V gene TRBV9; 7 bases line up with TRBD1. Germline assignment: CDR1 SGDLS and CDR2 YYNGEE. The length of the CDR3 is 15 residues. The V segment lost 3 bases and the J segment 3 bases; nucleotides outside the gene matches: 6. The CDR3 reads CASSEGARNNQPQHF. The DNA for the CDR3 is TGTGCCAGCAGCGAGGGGGCGCGAAACAATCAGCCCCAGCATTTT.

This chain connects TRBV6-1 to TRBJ1-5, with D perhaps TRBD1 (5 bases). The CDR3 consists of 15 residues. Trimming pared 3 bases from V and 1 base from J, leaving 10 bases between. CDR1 is MNHNS and CDR2 is SASEGT in the germline V gene. In nucleotides, the CDR3 is TGTGCCAGCAGTGAGGGCAGGGTGAGCAATCAGCCCCAGCATTTT. Protein: CASSEGRVSNQPQHF.

The V call is TRBV6-5, the J call TRBJ1-2; 8 nucleotides match TRBD1. With V trimmed by 0 bases and J by 6 bases, 0 bases remained unmatched. From germline, CDR1 is MNHEY and CDR2 SVGAGI. This CDR3 region has 13 residues. CDR3: CASSYSTGDGYTF. In DNA, the CDR3 is TGTGCCAGCAGTTACTCGACAGGGGATGGCTACACCTTC.

The V gene is TRBV18, the J gene TRBJ2-1; 8 nucleotides agree with TRBD2. V lost 3 bases, J lost 7 bases, and 8 bases stayed unmatched. Germline CDR1 is KGHSH and CDR2 is LQKENI. CDR3 length: 15 residues. CDR3 residues: CASSPGSGIKNEQFF. CDR3 sequence (DNA): TGTGCCAGCTCACCGGGTAGCGGGATTAAAAATGAGCAGTTCTTC.

On this clone itself: Within the sample, other DNA sequences also encode this same CDR3. The chain employs TRBV19 and TRBJ2-1; D unclear. Trimming took 3 bases from V and 0 from J, leaving 6 bases between them. The germline CDR1 and CDR2 sequences are LNHDA and SQIVND (reference sequence). There are 14 residues in the CDR3. The CDR3 DNA is TGTGCCAGTAGTATCGGGTACTCCTACAATGAGCAGTTCTTC. Translation: CASSIGYSYNEQFF.

This sequence joins TRBV29-1 and TRBJ2-2; 7 bases are shared with TRBD1. CDR1 SQVTM and CDR2 ANQGSEA come from the germline V gene. This CDR3 region has 13 residues. With V trimmed by 7 bases and J by 4 bases, 6 bases remained unmatched. The CDR3 DNA sequence: TGCAGCGCAACACAGGGGATCACCGGGGAGCTGTTTTTT. Translated: CSATQGITGELFF.

V gene TRBV5-1 combines with J gene TRBJ2-2, with D uncertain. Germline V gene data show CDR1 as SGHRS and CDR2 as YFSETQ. The CDR3 loop spans 15 amino acids. Trimming shortened V by 0 bases and J by 0 bases, and 6 bases separated the two germline ends. The CDR3 region has the DNA TGCGCCAGCAGCTTGGACAGTGCGAACACCGGGGAGCTGTTTTTT. Protein product: CASSLDSANTGELFF.

The chain uses TRBV5-6 and TRBJ1-1, with D possibly being TRBD1 (6 bases). Germline V gene sequence: CDR1 SGHDT, CDR2 YYEEEE. The CDR3 extends over 15 amino acids. V gave up 3 bases and J gave up 1 base, with 13 bases separating them. The DNA of the CDR3 is TGTGCCAGCAGCTACTGGGACACCGGGAACACTGAAGCTTTCTTT. Translation: CASSYWDTGNTEAFF.

This clone was picked up one time. The V call is TRBV27, the J call TRBJ1-2; 8 bases agree with TRBD1. The germline V gene has CDR1 MNHEY and CDR2 SMNVEV (reference sequence). The J segment lost 7 bases and the V segment lost 5 bases, leaving 6 bases of the junction unmatched. CDR3 length: 13 residues. The chain's CDR3 is CASSLSTGVGYTF. The CDR3 DNA is TGTGCCAGCAGTCTTTCGACAGGGGTTGGCTACACCTTC.

This clone appeared a few times. The CDR3 coding sequence is TGTGCCAGCAGTGTAGCGGGAGGGCCGGTAGATACGCAGTATTTT. It translates to CASSVAGGPVDTQYF. The rearrangement joins TRBV2 to TRBJ2-3, with TRBD2 matching 11 bases. Per the germline V gene, CDR1 is SNHLY and CDR2 is FYNNEI. Germline trimming cut 4 bases from V and 5 bases from J; bases unmatched to any gene: 5. The CDR3 runs to 15 residues.